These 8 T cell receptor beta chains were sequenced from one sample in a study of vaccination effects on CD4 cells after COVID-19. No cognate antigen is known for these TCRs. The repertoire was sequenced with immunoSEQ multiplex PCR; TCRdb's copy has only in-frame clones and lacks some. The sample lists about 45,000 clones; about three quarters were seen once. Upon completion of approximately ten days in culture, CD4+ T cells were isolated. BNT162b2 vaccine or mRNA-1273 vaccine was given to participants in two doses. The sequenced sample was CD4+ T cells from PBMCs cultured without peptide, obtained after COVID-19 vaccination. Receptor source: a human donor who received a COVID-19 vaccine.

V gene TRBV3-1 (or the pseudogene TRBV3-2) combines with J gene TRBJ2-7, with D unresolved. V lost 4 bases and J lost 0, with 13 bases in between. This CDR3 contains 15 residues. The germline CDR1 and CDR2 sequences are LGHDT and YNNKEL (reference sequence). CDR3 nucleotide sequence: TGTGCCAGCAGCCCCCGTGCCGTAAGCTCCTACGAGCAGTACTTC. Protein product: CASSPRAVSSYEQYF.

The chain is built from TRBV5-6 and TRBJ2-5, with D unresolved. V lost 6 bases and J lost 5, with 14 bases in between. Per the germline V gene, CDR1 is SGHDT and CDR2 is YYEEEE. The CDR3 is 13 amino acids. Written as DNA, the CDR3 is TGTGCCAGCACCGTGGGTGGAATGGAGACCCAGTACTTC. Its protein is CASTVGGMETQYF.

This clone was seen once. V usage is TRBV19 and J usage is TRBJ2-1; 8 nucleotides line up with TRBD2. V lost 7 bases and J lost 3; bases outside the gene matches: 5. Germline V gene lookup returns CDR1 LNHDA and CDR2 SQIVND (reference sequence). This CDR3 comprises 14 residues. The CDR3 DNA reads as TGTGCCAGTAACCGGGGGGGTTACTACAATGAGCAGTTCTTC. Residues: CASNRGGYYNEQFF. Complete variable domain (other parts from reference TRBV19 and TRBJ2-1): DGGITQSPKYLFRKEGQNVTLSCEQNLNHDAMYWYRQDPGQGLRLIYYSQIVNDFQKGDIAEGYSVSREKKESFPLTVTSAQKNPTAFYLCASNRGGYYNEQFFGPGTRLTVL.

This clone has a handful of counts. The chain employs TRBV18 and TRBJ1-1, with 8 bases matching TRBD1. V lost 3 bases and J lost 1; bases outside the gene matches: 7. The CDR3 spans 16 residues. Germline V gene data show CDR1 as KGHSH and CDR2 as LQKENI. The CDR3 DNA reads TGTGCCAGCTCACCCTATAGGACAGGGACGAACACTGAAGCTTTCTTT. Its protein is CASSPYRTGTNTEAFF.

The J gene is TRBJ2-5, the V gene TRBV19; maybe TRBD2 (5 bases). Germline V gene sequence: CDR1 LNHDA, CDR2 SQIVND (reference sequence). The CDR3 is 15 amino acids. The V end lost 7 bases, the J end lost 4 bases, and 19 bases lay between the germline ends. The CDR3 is CASNEVGDSRETQYF. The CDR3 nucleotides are TGTGCCAGTAACGAGGTCGGGGATTCGAGAGAGACCCAGTACTTC.

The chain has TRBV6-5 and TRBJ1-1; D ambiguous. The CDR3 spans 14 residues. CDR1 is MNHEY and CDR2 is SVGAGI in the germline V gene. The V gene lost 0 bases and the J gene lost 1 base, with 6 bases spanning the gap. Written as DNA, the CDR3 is TGTGCCAGCAGTTACTCAGGGTCGAACACTGAAGCTTTCTTT. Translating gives CASSYSGSNTEAFF.

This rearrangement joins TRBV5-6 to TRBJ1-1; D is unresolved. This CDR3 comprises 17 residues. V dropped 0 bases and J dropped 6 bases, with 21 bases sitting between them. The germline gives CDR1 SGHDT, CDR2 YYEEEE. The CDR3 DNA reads TGTGCCAGCAGCTTGGCGGTTGACATACTTGAACGACCTGAAGCTTTCTTT. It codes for CASSLAVDILERPEAFF. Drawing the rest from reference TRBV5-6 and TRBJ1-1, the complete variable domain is DAGVTQSPTHLIKTRGQQVTLRCSPKSGHDTVSWYQQALGQGPQFIFQYYEEEERQRGNFPDRFSGHQFPNYSSELNVNALLLGDSALYLCASSLAVDILERPEAFFGQGTRLTVV.

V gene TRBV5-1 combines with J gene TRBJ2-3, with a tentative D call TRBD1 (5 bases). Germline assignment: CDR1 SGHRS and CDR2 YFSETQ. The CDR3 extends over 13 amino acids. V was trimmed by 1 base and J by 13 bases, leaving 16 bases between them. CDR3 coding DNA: TGCGCCAGCAGCTTGAGTACAGGCGACTCGGAGTATTTT. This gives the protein CASSLSTGDSEYF.